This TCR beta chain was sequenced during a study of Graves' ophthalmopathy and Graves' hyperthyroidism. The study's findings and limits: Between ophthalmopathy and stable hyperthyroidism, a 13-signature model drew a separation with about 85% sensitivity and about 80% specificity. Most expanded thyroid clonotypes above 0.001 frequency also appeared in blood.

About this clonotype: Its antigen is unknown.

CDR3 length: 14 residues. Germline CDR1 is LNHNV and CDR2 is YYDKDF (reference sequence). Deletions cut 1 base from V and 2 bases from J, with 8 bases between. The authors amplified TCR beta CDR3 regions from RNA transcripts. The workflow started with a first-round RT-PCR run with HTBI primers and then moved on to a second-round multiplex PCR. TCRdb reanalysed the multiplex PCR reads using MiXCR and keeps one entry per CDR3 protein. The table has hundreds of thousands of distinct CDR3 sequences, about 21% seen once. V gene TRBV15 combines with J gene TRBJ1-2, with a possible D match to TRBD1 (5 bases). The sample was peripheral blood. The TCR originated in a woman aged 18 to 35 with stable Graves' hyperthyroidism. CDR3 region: CATSRVGVNYGYTF. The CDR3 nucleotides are TGTGCCACCAGCAGAGTGGGGGTAAACTATGGCTACACCTTC.